A single sample gave rise to the 22 T cell receptor beta chains below, sequenced in a study of blood T cell repertoires in COVID-19. Libraries were prepared by immunoSEQ multiplex PCR; TCRdb keeps only in-frame clonotypes and omits some of them. The table has over 250,000 clones, approximately 85% seen once; the top ten hold 9.5% to 11%. The specimen sequenced was peripheral blood. The receptors were sampled from a woman aged 70 to 79 with acute or convalescent COVID-19.

This clone was counted a few times. The chain uses TRBV5-5 and TRBJ1-3, with D hard to call. Per germline, CDR1 SGHKS and CDR2 YYEKEE (reference sequence). Trimming cost V 4 bases and J 5 bases, with 19 bases left between them. The CDR3 runs 16 residues. The CDR3 nucleotides are TGTGCCAGCAGCCAGGTCCTATCGCAAGGTCGAAACACCATATATTTT. It yields the protein CASSQVLSQGRNTIYF.

The chain couples TRBV19 to TRBJ1-1; the D is unclear. The V and J ends lost 3 bases and 1 base respectively, with 12 bases between them. CDR3 length: 15 residues. CDR1 is LNHDA, CDR2 SQIVND, per germline (reference sequence). This chain's CDR3 is CASSIRSGRNTEAFF. The CDR3 DNA is TGTGCCAGTAGTATCCGGTCAGGTCGGAACACTGAAGCTTTCTTT.

The chain links TRBV11-2 to TRBJ1-1, with a possible D match to TRBD1 (5 bases). The CDR3 is 16 residues long. Germline V gene sequence: CDR1 SGHAT, CDR2 FQNNGV. Trimming stripped 2 bases from V and 6 bases from J, with 19 bases between. CDR3 residues: CASSLNRGTGASEAFF. The DNA for the CDR3 is TGTGCCAGCAGCTTAAATCGGGGGACTGGGGCCTCTGAAGCTTTCTTT.

This clone was observed a handful of times. V and J are TRBV7-2 and TRBJ1-5; D ambiguous. Trimming removed 1 base from V and 3 bases from J, with 7 bases in between. The CDR3 has 14 amino acids. Germline lookup yields CDR1 SGHTA and CDR2 FQGNSA. The CDR3 sequence is CASSLGHLNQPQHF. For the CDR3, the DNA is TGTGCCAGCAGCTTAGGGCACCTCAATCAGCCCCAGCATTTT.

The chain couples TRBV6-2 or TRBV6-3 to TRBJ2-7; 8 bases are shared with TRBD1. The germline V gene has CDR1 MNHEY and CDR2 SVGEGT. After removal of 0 bases from V and 3 bases from J, the junction contained 4 bases not matched to a gene. The length of the CDR3 is 15 residues. The CDR3 nucleotides are TGTGCCAGCAGTTACTCTTCAGGGGGCATCTACGAGCAGTACTTC. As protein: CASSYSSGGIYEQYF.

This clone was picked up a small number of times. The chain carries TRBV24-1 and TRBJ1-2; D remains unclear. Trimming pared 5 bases from V and 6 bases from J, leaving 6 bases between. There are 11 residues in the CDR3. Germline lookup yields CDR1 KGHDR and CDR2 SFDVKD. CDR3 loop: CATSGTDGYTF. The CDR3 DNA reads as TGTGCCACCAGTGGAACAGATGGCTACACCTTC.

CDR3 amino acids: CASSDRRDTEAFF. Written as DNA, the CDR3 is TGTGCCAGCAGTGACAGGAGAGACACTGAAGCTTTCTTT. V and J are TRBV6-6 and TRBJ1-1; perhaps TRBD1 as D (6 bases). Germline CDR1 reads MNHNY; CDR2 reads SVGAGI (reference sequence). The V gene lost 5 bases and the J gene lost 3 bases, with 10 bases spanning the gap. The CDR3 spans 13 residues.

The chain recombines TRBV2 with TRBJ2-7; D is unclear. Trimming removed 7 bases from V and 5 bases from J, with 12 bases in between. The CDR3 runs to 12 residues. Germline V gives CDR1 SNHLY, CDR2 FYNNEI. CDR3 amino acids: CASTVEVNEQYF. CDR3 in DNA: TGTGCCAGCACCGTCGAGGTCAACGAGCAGTACTTC.

The V call is TRBV5-6, the J call TRBJ1-1; 7 nucleotides line up with TRBD1. V trimming: 1 base; J trimming: 4 bases; junction bases outside the gene matches: 13. Germline V gene data show CDR1 as SGHDT and CDR2 as YYEEEE. The CDR3 spans 17 residues. The CDR3 spells CASSLRGRAGGFTEAFF. The CDR3 DNA reads TGTGCCAGCAGCTTGAGGGGTCGGGCAGGGGGTTTCACTGAAGCTTTCTTT.

This clone was seen only a few times. The chain uses TRBV10-3 and TRBJ1-2, with 7 positions matching TRBD1. Trimming removed 10 bases from V and 5 bases from J; junction bases left unmatched: 10. The CDR3 covers 13 residues. In germline, CDR1 is ENHRY, CDR2 SYGVKD. The CDR3 reads CATRQGDMYGYTF. CDR3 bases: TGTGCCACAAGACAGGGCGACATGTATGGCTACACCTTC.

This rearrangement joins TRBV14 to TRBJ1-6; no clear D gene. Looked up from germline, CDR1 is SGHDN and CDR2 is FVKESK. This CDR3 has 14 residues. Trimming removed 2 bases at V and 9 bases at J, with 11 bases between. CDR3 DNA: TGTGCCAGCAGCCAACAGAGGCTGACTTCACCCCTCCACTTT. Encoded protein: CASSQQRLTSPLHF.

The V gene is TRBV15, the J gene TRBJ2-5, with a possible D match to TRBD1 (5 bases). The CDR3 has 16 amino acids. V shed 0 bases and J shed 5 bases, with 16 bases lying between them. Germline CDR1 and CDR2: LNHNV and YYDKDF (reference sequence). CDR3: CATSRDGASLGETQYF. In nucleotides, the CDR3 is TGTGCCACCAGCAGAGATGGGGCCAGTCTAGGGGAGACCCAGTACTTC.

In this sample, this clone turned up a few times. This rearrangement joins TRBV2 to TRBJ2-3; 8 nucleotides match TRBD2. The V and J ends lost 1 base and 1 base, in that order; junction bases with no gene match: 7. Germline values: CDR1 SNHLY, CDR2 FYNNEI. The CDR3 totals 17 residues. This CDR3 reads CASSEGMTSVGTDTQYF. The CDR3 DNA sequence: TGTGCCAGCAGTGAAGGAATGACTAGCGTAGGCACAGATACGCAGTATTTT.

This clone was seen at least ten times. The V gene is TRBV30, the J gene TRBJ1-6; D is ambiguous. This CDR3 comprises 13 residues. Trimming left V 5 bases short and J 6 bases short, with 11 bases between. Germline values: CDR1 GTSNPN, CDR2 SVGIG (reference sequence). CDR3 DNA sequence: TGTGCCTGGGGGCGGGAGATTAATTCACCCCTCCACTTT. Amino acids: CAWGREINSPLHF.

J is TRBJ1-1 and V is TRBV5-4, with D uncertain. The V and J ends lost 3 bases and 7 bases respectively, with 10 bases between them. CDR1 is SGHNT and CDR2 is YYREEE in the germline V gene (reference sequence). The CDR3 covers 12 residues. The CDR3 spells CASSSAGGEAFF. The CDR3 DNA is TGTGCCAGCAGCTCCGCCGGAGGTGAAGCTTTCTTT.

The chain employs TRBV6-1 and TRBJ1-3; D is unresolved. Germline CDR1 MNHNS, CDR2 SASEGT. This CDR3 has 15 residues. Trimming took off 1 base at V and 4 bases at J, with 11 bases between the two ends. The CDR3 DNA is TGTGCCAGCAGTGAAGAACCGGCGGTGGGAAACACCATATATTTT. It encodes CASSEEPAVGNTIYF.

The chain joins TRBV19 to TRBJ2-3; TRBD2 agrees at 7 bases. This CDR3 contains 18 residues. Losses at the gene ends were 0 bases for V and 3 bases for J; bases not matched to a gene: 12. From germline, CDR1 is LNHDA and CDR2 SQIVND (reference sequence). CDR3 coding DNA: TGTGCCAGTAGTATAGATGGGGCTAGCGGAATCGGGACAGATACGCAGTATTTT. Its protein product is CASSIDGASGIGTDTQYF.

The gene calls are TRBV7-2 and TRBJ2-3; D may be TRBD1 (5 bases). Between the trimmed V and J ends, which lost 1 base and 10 bases, there was a span of 21 bases. CDR1 is SGHTA, CDR2 FQGNSA, per germline. The CDR3 totals 16 residues. The DNA of the CDR3 is TGTGCCAGCAGCTTAGAAGGGGCCGCGGCAAAGATGCCGCAGTATTTT. This encodes CASSLEGAAAKMPQYF. Looking up the rest from reference TRBV7-2 and TRBJ2-3 gives the full variable domain: GAGVSQSPSNKVTEKGKDVELRCDPISGHTALYWYRQSLGQGLEFLIYFQGNSAPDKSGLPSDRFSAERTGGSVSTLTIQRTQQEDSAVYLCASSLEGAAAKMPQYFGPGTRLTVL.

The chain is built from TRBV15 and TRBJ2-3; D uncertain. The CDR3 is 11 amino acids. Germline V gene lookup returns CDR1 LNHNV and CDR2 YYDKDF (reference sequence). V lost 8 bases, J lost 5 bases, and 8 bases lay in between. Here the CDR3 reads CATETGDTQYF. The CDR3 bases are TGTGCCACCGAAACCGGAGATACGCAGTATTTT.

This sequence joins TRBV18 and TRBJ2-1, with a possible D match to TRBD1 (6 bases). Germline CDR1 and CDR2: KGHSH and LQKENI. V was trimmed by 3 bases and J by 2 bases, leaving 8 bases between them. The CDR3 is 14 amino acids. The CDR3 region has the DNA TGTGCCAGCTCACCGGGGGCGACCTACAATGAGCAGTTCTTC. It codes for CASSPGATYNEQFF.

This chain joins TRBV2 and TRBJ1-2; D gene unclear. V was cut by 3 bases and J by 4 bases, with 15 bases left in between. The length of the CDR3 is 15 residues. Germline V gene lookup returns CDR1 SNHLY and CDR2 FYNNEI. The CDR3 region has the DNA TGTGCCAGCAGTGAGGCCAGGTTTGGAGGCTATGGCTACACCTTC. It yields the protein CASSEARFGGYGYTF. Variable domain in full (rest from reference TRBV2 and TRBJ1-2): EPEVTQTPSHQVTQMGQEVILRCVPISNHLYFYWYRQILGQKVEFLVSFYNNEISEKSEIFDDQFSVERPDGSNFTLKIRSTKLEDSAMYFCASSEARFGGYGYTFGSGTRLTVV.

The chain employs TRBV2 and TRBJ1-1; possibly TRBD1 for D (5 bases). The V end lost 7 bases, the J end lost 3 bases, and 12 bases lay between the germline ends. CDR3 length: 13 residues. Germline CDR1 and CDR2: SNHLY and FYNNEI. The CDR3 DNA follows: TGTGCCAGCACCCGGGGGGGGTACACTGAAGCTTTCTTT. This sequence encodes CASTRGGYTEAFF.